The clone carrying this T cell receptor beta chain was recorded a few times. The sample comes from a study of patients and donors after allogeneic stem cell transplantation. In TCRdb, the RT-PCR reads were re-called with MiXCR into one record per CDR3 protein. The table records roughly 940,000 distinct CDR3 sequences, roughly 18% of them present only once. The sequencing input was blood, either unsorted or a sorted T cell fraction (not recorded which). This clonotype was obtained from a human donor who was either an allogeneic HSCT recipient or a stem cell or donor lymphocyte infusion donor (not recorded which). It is not recorded whose cells these are; they may come from a transplant donor.

This CDR3 is CSVEVGRVHEQYF. In nucleotides, the CDR3 is TGCAGCGTTGAAGTAGGCAGGGTCCACGAGCAGTACTTC. The chain links TRBV29-1 to TRBJ2-7; perhaps TRBD1 as D (5 bases). V dropped 1 base and J dropped 5 bases, with 12 bases sitting between them. Germline CDR1 is SQVTM and CDR2 is ANQGSEA. This CDR3 spans 13 amino acids.